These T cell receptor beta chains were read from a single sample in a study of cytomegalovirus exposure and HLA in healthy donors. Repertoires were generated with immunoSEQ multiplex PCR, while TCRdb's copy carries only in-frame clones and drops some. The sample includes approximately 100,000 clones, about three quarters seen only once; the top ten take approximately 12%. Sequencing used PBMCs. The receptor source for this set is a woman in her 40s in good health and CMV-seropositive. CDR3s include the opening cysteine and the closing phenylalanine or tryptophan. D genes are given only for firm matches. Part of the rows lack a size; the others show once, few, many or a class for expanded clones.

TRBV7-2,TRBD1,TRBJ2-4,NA,CASSLRQGGNIQYF
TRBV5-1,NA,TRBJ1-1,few,CASSFTGNTEAFF
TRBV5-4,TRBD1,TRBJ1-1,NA,CASSLGGGNEAFF
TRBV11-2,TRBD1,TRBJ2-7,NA,CASSLVTGGYEQYF
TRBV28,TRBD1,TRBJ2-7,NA,CASSSGQGFYEQYF
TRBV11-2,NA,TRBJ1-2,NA,CASSLDRPYGYTF
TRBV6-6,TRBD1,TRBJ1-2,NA,CASSSLGGPYRYTF
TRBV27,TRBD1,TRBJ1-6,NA,CASSPQTGWSSPLHF
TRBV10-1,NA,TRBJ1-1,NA,CASSDEGLNTEAFF
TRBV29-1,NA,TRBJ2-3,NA,CSVTGKSFGTDTQYF
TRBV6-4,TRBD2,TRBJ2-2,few,CASSHRERGGELFF
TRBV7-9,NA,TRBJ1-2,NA,CASSLQGRAGATF
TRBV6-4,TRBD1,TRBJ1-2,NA,CASSEQGTYGYTF
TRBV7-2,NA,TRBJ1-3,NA,CASSLSNSGNTIYF
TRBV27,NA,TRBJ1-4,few,CASSAQERYEKLFF
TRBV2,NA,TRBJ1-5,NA,CASSEGGQGNQPQHF
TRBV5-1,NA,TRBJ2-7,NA,CASSSTGSTSYEQYF
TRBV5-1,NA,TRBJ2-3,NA,CASSLGGDSTDTQYF
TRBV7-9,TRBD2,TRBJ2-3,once,CASSLAALAGGSTDTQYF
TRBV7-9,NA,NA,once,CASSEQGYEQYF
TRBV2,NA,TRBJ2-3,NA,CASTPTDFTDTQYF
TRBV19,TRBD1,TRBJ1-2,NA,CASSIGVQGRGYTF
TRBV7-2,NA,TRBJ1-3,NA,CASSLGAGSGNTIYF
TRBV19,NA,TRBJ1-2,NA,CASSISYGYGYTF
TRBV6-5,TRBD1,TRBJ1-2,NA,CASSYPRDRGGYGYTF
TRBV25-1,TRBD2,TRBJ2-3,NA,CASSSAGGTDTQYF
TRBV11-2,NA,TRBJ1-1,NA,CASSLRPGLQNTEAFF
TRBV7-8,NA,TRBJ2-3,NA,CASSLARAAPYF
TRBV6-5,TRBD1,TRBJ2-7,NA,CASSFETGAREQYF
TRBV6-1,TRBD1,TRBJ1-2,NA,CASSLTDRGNYGYTF
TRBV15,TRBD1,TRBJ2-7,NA,CATSRDPGTGDEQYF
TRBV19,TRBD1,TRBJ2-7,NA,CASSITGQTYEQYF
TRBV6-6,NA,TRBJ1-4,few,CASSYGGSNEKLFF
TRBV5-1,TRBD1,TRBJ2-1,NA,CASSLDGQGAGNEQFF
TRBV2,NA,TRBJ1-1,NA,CASSGPRGGTENTEAFF
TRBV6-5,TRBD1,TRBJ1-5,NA,CASSYDRGEPQHF
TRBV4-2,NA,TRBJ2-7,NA,CASSQDWRGSYEQYF
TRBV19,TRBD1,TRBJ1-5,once,CASSPRTGGLSNQPQHF
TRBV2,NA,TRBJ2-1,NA,CASSEDSLWFF
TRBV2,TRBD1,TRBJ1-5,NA,CASRGQGSNQPQHF
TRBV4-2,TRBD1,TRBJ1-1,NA,CASSPRQGGLNTEAFF
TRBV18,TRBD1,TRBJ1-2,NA,CASSPLTGGNYGYTF
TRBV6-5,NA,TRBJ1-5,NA,CASSKTGLGQPQHF
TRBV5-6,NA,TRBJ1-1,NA,CASSASGARNTEAFF
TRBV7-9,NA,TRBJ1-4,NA,CASSLLTVSNEKLFF
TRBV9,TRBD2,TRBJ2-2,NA,CASSERLAGATGELFF
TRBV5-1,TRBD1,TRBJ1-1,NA,CASRYGTGGMNTEAFF
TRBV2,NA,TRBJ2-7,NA,CASSDGYYEQYF
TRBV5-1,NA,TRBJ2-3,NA,CASSLVGPRPDTQYF
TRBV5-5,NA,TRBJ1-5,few,CARSLVDSNNQPQHF
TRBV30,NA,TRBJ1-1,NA,CAWSGLARNTEAFF
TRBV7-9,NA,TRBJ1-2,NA,CASVGLPYGYTF
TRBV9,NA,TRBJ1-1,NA,CASSQQWNTEAFF
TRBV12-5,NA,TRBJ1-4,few,CASGLVRWGRGQEKLFF
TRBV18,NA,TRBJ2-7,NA,CASSPGGYEQYF